This passage covers 13 T cell receptor beta chains from one sample sequenced in a study of blood T cell repertoires in COVID-19. Libraries were prepared by immunoSEQ multiplex PCR; TCRdb keeps only in-frame clonotypes and omits some of them. The data contain 150,000 to 250,000 clones, around 95% of them singletons. Source material: peripheral blood. These receptors were taken from a man younger than 45 with COVID-19, enrolled during active disease.

V usage is TRBV12-3 or TRBV12-4 and J usage is TRBJ1-1; maybe TRBD1 (5 bases). With 5 bases removed from V and 8 bases from J, the gap between germline ends came to 12 bases. The CDR3 covers 12 residues. CDR3 nucleotide sequence: TGTGCCAGCAGTCCGCAGGGCCGAGAAGCTTTCTTT. It translates to CASSPQGREAFF.

The chain has TRBV13 and TRBJ1-1; 7 nucleotides align to TRBD1. The CDR3 consists of 13 residues. J lost 8 bases, V lost 4 bases, and 7 bases had no gene match. CDR1 is PRHDT and CDR2 is FYEKMQ in the germline V gene (reference sequence). In nucleotides, the CDR3 is TGTGCCAGCAGCTACCAGATACAGGGGGAAGCTTTCTTT. Translated: CASSYQIQGEAFF.

This clone has only one observation. This chain links TRBV19 with TRBJ2-7; 8 bases are shared with TRBD1. V dropped 6 bases and J dropped 5; count of bases not matched to a gene: 9. Germline CDR1 LNHDA, CDR2 SQIVND (reference sequence). The CDR3 totals 14 residues. The CDR3 reads CASRGRQGKHEQYF. In nucleotides, the CDR3 is TGTGCCAGTAGGGGGCGACAGGGGAAGCACGAGCAGTACTTC.

V is TRBV7-9 and J is TRBJ1-3; D not resolved. The CDR3 is 14 residues long. Germline assignment: CDR1 SEHNR and CDR2 FQNEAQ (reference sequence). V lost 5 bases and J lost 1, with 9 bases in between. The CDR3 coding sequence is TGTGCCAGCAGCGACTCGGGGTCTGGAAACACCATATATTTT. It specifies CASSDSGSGNTIYF. Filled out from reference TRBV7-9 and TRBJ1-3, the complete variable domain reads DTGVSQNPRHKITKRGQNVTFRCDPISEHNRLYWYRQTLGQGPEFLTYFQNEAQLEKSRLLSDRFSAERPKGSFSTLEIQRTEQGDSAMYLCASSDSGSGNTIYFGEGSWLTVV.

V is TRBV7-9 and J is TRBJ2-3; possible D gene TRBD2, 7 bases. Between the trimmed V and J ends, which lost 2 bases and 0 bases, there was a span of 12 bases. CDR1 is SEHNR and CDR2 is FQNEAQ in the germline V gene (reference sequence). This CDR3 is 16 amino acids long. The CDR3 DNA reads TGTGCCAGCAGCTTACTGGGGGGGGCTAGCACAGATACGCAGTATTTT. This translates into CASSLLGGASTDTQYF.

The chain recombines TRBV3-1 (or the pseudogene TRBV3-2) with TRBJ2-7, with D possibly TRBD2 on 6 matching bases. The V and J ends lost 3 bases and 1 base respectively, with 10 bases between them. Germline CDR1 is LGHDT and CDR2 is YNNKEL (reference sequence). The CDR3 is made up of 14 amino acids. CDR3 nucleotides: TGTGCCAGCAGCCAGGGGGAGGTATCCTACGAGCAGTACTTC. This translates into CASSQGEVSYEQYF.

This chain connects TRBV5-4 to TRBJ2-1, with 10 bases aligning to TRBD2. With 9 bases clipped from V and 5 bases from J, the junction kept 8 bases outside the gene matches. Germline CDR1 SGHNT, CDR2 YYREEE (reference sequence). The CDR3 spans 14 residues. The CDR3 DNA reads TGTGCCATCAAGCTAGCGGGGGACCACAATGAGCAGTTCTTC. Translated, it gives CAIKLAGDHNEQFF.

This chain links TRBV10-1 with TRBJ1-1; possibly TRBD1 for D (5 bases). From germline, CDR1 is WNHNN and CDR2 SYGVQD (reference sequence). Trimming left V 5 bases short and J 1 base short, with 8 bases between. The CDR3 spans 13 residues. CDR3 loop: CASSTDKNTEAFF. As DNA, the CDR3 is TGCGCCAGCAGTACGGACAAGAACACTGAAGCTTTCTTT.

The CDR3 sequence: CASSRDDGDTEAFF. CDR3 sequence (DNA): TGCGCCAGCAGCCGAGATGACGGGGACACTGAAGCTTTCTTT. The chain links TRBV5-1 to TRBJ1-1, with no clear D. Trimming left V 4 bases short and J 3 bases short, with 13 bases between. The CDR3 length is 14 residues. The germline V gene encodes CDR1 SGHRS and CDR2 YFSETQ.

V and J are TRBV6-5 and TRBJ2-7, with TRBD1 identical over 8 bases. Germline CDR1 is MNHEY and CDR2 is SVGAGI. The CDR3 runs 14 residues. V shed 6 bases, J shed 3 bases, and the junction held 7 bases outside the gene matches. The DNA for the CDR3 is TGTGCCAGCAGGAGACAGGGGACGGTCTACGAGCAGTACTTC. Translating it yields CASRRQGTVYEQYF.

The chain has TRBV28 and TRBJ1-5; 9 nucleotides match TRBD1. Germline CDR1 MDHEN, CDR2 SYDVKM. The trim removed 3 bases at V and 6 bases at J, leaving 3 bases unmatched. The CDR3 totals 14 residues. CDR3 in amino acids: CASSLPDRGQPQHF. Here the CDR3 DNA reads TGTGCCAGCAGTTTGCCGGACAGGGGTCAGCCCCAGCATTTT. The whole variable domain, filled in from reference TRBV28 and TRBJ1-5, reads DVKVTQSSRYLVKRTGEKVFLECVQDMDHENMFWYRQDPGLGLRLIYFSYDVKMKEKGDIPEGYSVSREKKERFSLILESASTNQTSMYLCASSLPDRGQPQHFGDGTRLSIL.

The chain links TRBV29-1 to TRBJ1-4, with 8 bases identical to TRBD1. CDR1 and CDR2 from the germline V gene are SQVTM and ANQGSEA. The V segment lost 7 bases and the J segment 7 bases; nucleotides outside the gene matches: 5. This CDR3 region has 12 residues. In DNA form, the CDR3 reads TGCAGCGGCCAGGGGGCAGGTGAAAAACTGTTTTTT. This translates into CSGQGAGEKLFF.

This clone has only a few counts. The chain links TRBV3-1 (or the pseudogene TRBV3-2) to TRBJ1-2; 8 bases match TRBD1. This CDR3 is 16 amino acids long. Germline CDR1 is LGHDT and CDR2 is YNNKEL (reference sequence). V shed 4 bases and J 4 bases; nucleotides not matched to a gene: 11. As DNA, the CDR3 is TGTGCCAGCAGCCCCCCCTTAGGACAGGGAGTCTATGGCTACACCTTC. This sequence encodes CASSPPLGQGVYGYTF.